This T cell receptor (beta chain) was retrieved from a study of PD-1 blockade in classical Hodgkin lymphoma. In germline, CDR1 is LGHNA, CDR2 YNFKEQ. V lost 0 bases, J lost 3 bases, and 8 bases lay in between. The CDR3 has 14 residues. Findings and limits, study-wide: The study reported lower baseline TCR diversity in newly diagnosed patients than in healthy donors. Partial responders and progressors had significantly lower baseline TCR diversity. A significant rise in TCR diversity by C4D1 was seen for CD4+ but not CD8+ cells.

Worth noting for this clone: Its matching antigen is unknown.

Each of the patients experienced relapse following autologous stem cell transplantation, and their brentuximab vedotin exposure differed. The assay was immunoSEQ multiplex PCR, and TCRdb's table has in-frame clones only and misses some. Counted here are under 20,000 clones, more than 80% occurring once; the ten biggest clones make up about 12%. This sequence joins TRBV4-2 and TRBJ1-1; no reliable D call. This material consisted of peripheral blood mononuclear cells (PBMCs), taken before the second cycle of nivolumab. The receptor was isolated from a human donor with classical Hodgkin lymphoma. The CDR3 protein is CASSQDSGDTEAFF. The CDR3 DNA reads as TGTGCCAGCAGCCAAGATTCCGGGGACACTGAAGCTTTCTTT.